The 13 T cell receptor beta chains reported below all come from one sample, sequenced in a study of blood T cell repertoires in COVID-19. The data were produced by immunoSEQ multiplex PCR, yet TCRdb's version contains in-frame clones alone and is incomplete. The sample lists 95,000 to 150,000 clones, approximately 80% occurring once. Sequences were obtained from peripheral blood. These receptors were collected from a human donor in a cohort sampled during active COVID-19.

This chain joins TRBV5-6 and TRBJ1-2, with D unclear. CDR1 is SGHDT and CDR2 is YYEEEE in the germline V gene. This CDR3 is 14 amino acids long. Deletions cut 4 bases from V and 3 bases from J, with 13 bases between. The CDR3 is CASSPDGSHYGYTF. The CDR3 DNA reads as TGTGCCAGCAGCCCGGATGGGAGTCACTATGGCTACACCTTC.

The genes are TRBV11-3 and TRBJ2-1; TRBD2 matches 9 bases. CDR1 and CDR2 (germline): SGHNT, YENEEA. Trimming removed 1 base from V and 10 bases from J; junction bases left unmatched: 2. There are 13 residues in the CDR3. The DNA for the CDR3 is TGTGCCAGCAGCTTAGGCCTAGCGGGGGAGCAGTTCTTC. It specifies CASSLGLAGEQFF. The whole variable domain, remainder taken from reference TRBV11-3 and TRBJ2-1, is EAGVVQSPRYKIIEKKQPVAFWCNPISGHNTLYWYLQNLGQGPELLIRYENEEAVDDSQLPKDRFSAERLKGVDSTLKIQPAELGDSAVYLCASSLGLAGEQFFGPGTRLTVL.

J is TRBJ1-4 and V is TRBV4-1, with D hard to call. CDR3 length: 18 residues. Germline CDR1 and CDR2: MGHRA and YSYEKL. V was clipped by 0 bases and J by 0 bases, with 14 bases between them. CDR3 in amino acids: CASSQDLTLGPTNEKLFF. CDR3 sequence (DNA): TGCGCCAGCAGCCAAGATCTTACATTGGGCCCAACTAATGAAAAACTGTTTTTT.

The count of this clone is one. This chain uses TRBV5-1 with TRBJ2-7; 10 positions match TRBD1. The V segment lost 4 bases and the J segment 0 bases; nucleotides outside the gene matches: 10. Germline values: CDR1 SGHRS, CDR2 YFSETQ. This CDR3 spans 17 amino acids. The CDR3 sequence is CASSPSGRTGGSYEQYF. CDR3 sequence (DNA): TGCGCCAGCAGCCCCTCAGGCAGGACAGGGGGCTCCTACGAGCAGTACTTC.

This chain joins TRBV5-1 and TRBJ2-1; 11 positions match TRBD1. This CDR3 is 16 amino acids long. V was pared by 0 bases and J by 9 bases, with 8 bases of the junction left unmatched. Germline-derived CDR1 and CDR2 are SGHRS and YFSETQ. The CDR3 nucleotides are TGCGCCAGCAGCTTGGGGCCGGGACAGGGGGACGCTGAGCAGTTCTTC. Amino acid sequence: CASSLGPGQGDAEQFF.

The J gene is TRBJ1-4, the V gene TRBV15; the match to TRBD1 covers 8 bases. J gave up 0 bases and V 3 bases, and 3 bases lay outside the gene matches. Germline values: CDR1 LNHNV, CDR2 YYDKDF (reference sequence). The CDR3 contains 16 residues. CDR3: CATSRGQVPTNEKLFF. CDR3 nucleotides: TGTGCCACCAGCAGGGGACAGGTCCCAACTAATGAAAAACTGTTTTTT.

This rearrangement joins TRBV9 to TRBJ1-4, with D possibly TRBD1 on 5 matching bases. CDR1 and CDR2 (germline): SGDLS, YYNGEE. The length of the CDR3 is 14 residues. Trimming took 2 bases from V and 4 from J, leaving 9 bases between them. The chain's CDR3 is CASSVSQGNEKLFF. As DNA, the CDR3 is TGTGCCAGCAGCGTTTCGCAGGGTAATGAAAAACTGTTTTTT.

CDR3 residues: CASSPRGADYGYTF. As DNA, the CDR3 is TGCGCCAGCAGCCCGCGGGGGGCCGACTATGGCTACACCTTC. The chain couples TRBV5-1 to TRBJ1-2; tentatively, D is TRBD1 (6 bases). The CDR3 spans 14 residues. From germline, CDR1 is SGHRS and CDR2 YFSETQ. Trimming shortened V by 4 bases and J by 3 bases, and 13 bases separated the two germline ends.

This clone appeared a single time. J is TRBJ1-2 and V is TRBV7-9; TRBD1 matches 9 bases. Losses at the gene ends were 5 bases for V and 0 bases for J; bases not matched to a gene: 13. The CDR3 runs to 18 residues. The germline CDR1 and CDR2 sequences are SEHNR and FQNEAQ (reference sequence). The CDR3 sequence is CASSQITGQGDSNYGYTF. CDR3 sequence (DNA): TGTGCCAGCAGCCAGATCACGGGACAGGGAGACTCTAACTATGGCTACACCTTC.

This clone has just a few counts. The chain couples TRBV14 to TRBJ2-7, with 7 bases lining up with TRBD1. The V segment lost 1 base and the J segment 4 bases; nucleotides outside the gene matches: 7. The CDR3 has 15 residues. The V gene's germline CDR1 is SGHDN and CDR2 FVKESK. CDR3 coding DNA: TGTGCCAGCAGCCAAGGTCCAGGGGGTAGATACGAGCAGTACTTC. It codes for CASSQGPGGRYEQYF.

The chain recombines TRBV5-6 with TRBJ2-2, with a possible D match to TRBD1 (6 bases). The ends were cut back, 6 bases at V and 1 base at J, with 13 bases in the middle. Germline CDR1 and CDR2: SGHDT and YYEEEE. The CDR3 length is 15 residues. CDR3 protein: CASKTGTLNTGELFF. The CDR3 DNA is TGTGCCAGCAAGACCGGGACACTGAACACCGGGGAGCTGTTTTTT. Together with reference TRBV5-6 and TRBJ2-2, the CDR3 gives the full variable domain: DAGVTQSPTHLIKTRGQQVTLRCSPKSGHDTVSWYQQALGQGPQFIFQYYEEEERQRGNFPDRFSGHQFPNYSSELNVNALLLGDSALYLCASKTGTLNTGELFFGEGSRLTVL.

This rearrangement joins TRBV9 to TRBJ2-1; no firm D call. The CDR3 totals 13 residues. V lost 3 bases to trimming and J lost 4 bases, with 8 bases between them. Germline CDR1 is SGDLS and CDR2 is YYNGEE. The CDR3 nucleotides read TGTGCCAGCAGCGCAACAGCTTACAATGAGCAGTTCTTC. Amino acids: CASSATAYNEQFF.

This chain links TRBV4-1 with TRBJ2-3; 12 bases are a match to TRBD2. V lost 3 bases and J lost 1; bases outside the gene matches: 5. The germline V gene has CDR1 MGHRA and CDR2 YSYEKL. The CDR3 covers 17 residues. Written as DNA, the CDR3 is TGCGCCAGCAGCCACCCAAGACTAGCGGGGGGCACAGATACGCAGTATTTT. Residues: CASSHPRLAGGTDTQYF.